In this sample, the clone carrying this T cell receptor (beta chain) turned up a few times. The antigen is not known. The data derive from a study of cytomegalovirus exposure and HLA in healthy donors. General study findings and limits: Some TCR beta chains (roughly 150 of them) were listed as cytomegalovirus-associated. According to an earlier analysis, most TCR beta V segments yielded productive rearrangements about 90% or about 30% of the time. The presence/absence work took it that sequencing depth was about the same across donors.

Use of 60 Vbeta and 13 Jbeta primers characterized the PCR. How the authors handled the data: Approximately 11 million shared chains were among the about 80 million unique TCR beta chains that a later analysis counted. Some clones are missing from TCRdb's copy, which holds only in-frame ones; the method was immunoSEQ multiplex PCR. That table gives V, J and clone size, and the DNA gave D and trimming. This table holds 99,000 or so clones, 83% found once. The CDR3 contains 14 residues. Trimming removed 4 bases from V and 6 bases from J, with 16 bases in between. Germline-derived CDR1 and CDR2 are LNHDA and SQIVND (reference sequence).

V is TRBV19 and J is TRBJ2-7; no reliable D call. Sequencing was done on a sample of PBMCs. The receptor comes from a man between 18 and 35 years old in good health and CMV-seronegative. Here the CDR3 DNA reads TGTGCCAGTAGTAAGTCCTCTCCTACGTTCGAGCAGTACTTC. Protein: CASSKSSPTFEQYF.